The entry below describes one TCR beta chain. This sample stems from a study of blood T cell repertoires in COVID-19. Study information: Samples taken during acute and convalescent COVID-19 were collected in the United States, Italy and Spain.

The assay was immunoSEQ multiplex PCR, and TCRdb's table has in-frame clones only and misses some. Here the sample spans around 56,000 clones, 80% being singletons. The sequenced sample was peripheral blood. This TCR was recovered from a man aged 55 to 70 with acute or convalescent COVID-19.

For the CDR3, the DNA is TGCGCCAGCAGCTTGGGGACTAGCGGGGGCCGCTACTTAGAGACCCAGTACTTC. Amino acid sequence: CASSLGTSGGRYLETQYF. The J gene is TRBJ2-5, the V gene TRBV5-1; the match to TRBD2 covers 13 bases. Germline loops: CDR1 SGHRS, CDR2 YFSETQ. After removal of 0 bases from V and 4 bases from J, the junction contained 9 bases not matched to a gene. The CDR3 runs 18 residues.